The rows below give T cell receptor beta chains drawn from one sample of a study of beta chain features in type 1 diabetes. Measured with immunoSEQ multiplex PCR; TCRdb has only the in-frame clones, and not every one. The top ten hold 0.015% to 0.02% of the sample, which has under 300,000 clones, roughly 14% seen once. What was sequenced was naive CD4+ T cells from blood. Source of these receptors: a young man with type 1 diabetes. The CDR3 runs from the conserved cysteine through the conserved F or W. Each record gives: CDR3 length, J gene, clone size, V gene, D gene, CDR3 protein, CDR3 DNA. A D gene is named only where the DNA matches it firmly. For some rows the clone size is stated as once, few or many, or as a class when expanded; others skip it.

length: 15
J: TRBJ2-1
size: few
V: TRBV14
D: TRBD1
CDR3: CASSDREWYYNEQFF
DNA: TGTGCCAGCAGCGACAGGGAATGGTACTACAATGAGCAGTTCTTC

length: 14
J: TRBJ1-6
size: once
V: TRBV6-1
D: .
CDR3: CASTVRRDNSPLHF
DNA: TGTGCCAGCACTGTCCGACGGGATAATTCACCCCTCCACTTT

length: 14
J: TRBJ1-2
size: few
V: TRBV29-1
D: TRBD1
CDR3: CSVAATGGWKGYTF
DNA: TGCAGCGTCGCCGCGACAGGGGGTTGGAAAGGCTACACCTTC

length: 14
J: TRBJ1-4
size: .
V: TRBV4-1
D: .
CDR3: CASSQTGVNEKLFF
DNA: TGCGCCAGCAGCCAGACAGGAGTTAATGAAAAACTGTTTTTT

length: 14
J: TRBJ1-5
size: .
V: TRBV12-5
D: TRBD1
CDR3: CASGTQGSNQPQHF
DNA: TGTGCTAGTGGTACACAGGGGAGCAATCAGCCCCAGCATTTT

length: 16
J: TRBJ2-1
size: .
V: TRBV18
D: TRBD1
CDR3: CASSPRTGGSYNEQFF
DNA: TGTGCCAGCTCACCACGGACAGGGGGGTCCTACAATGAGCAGTTCTTC

length: 15
J: TRBJ2-1
size: .
V: TRBV30
D: TRBD2
CDR3: CAWSVEAGGYNEQFF
DNA: TGTGCCTGGAGTGTAGAAGCGGGAGGATACAATGAGCAGTTCTTC

length: 15
J: TRBJ1-2
size: .
V: TRBV9
D: .
CDR3: CASSVGGSHLYGYTF
DNA: TGTGCCAGCAGCGTAGGAGGGTCCCACCTTTATGGCTACACCTTC

length: 14
J: TRBJ2-7
size: .
V: TRBV2
D: .
CDR3: CASRGQSHSYEQYF
DNA: TGTGCCAGCAGAGGACAGAGCCACTCCTACGAGCAGTACTTC

length: 12
J: TRBJ2-3
size: once
V: TRBV11-3
D: .
CDR3: CASSSILDTQYF
DNA: TGTGCCAGCAGTTCTATATTAGATACGCAGTATTTT

length: 17
J: TRBJ2-1
size: few
V: TRBV30
D: TRBD2
CDR3: CAWRASGGAFGWYEQFF
DNA: TGTGCCTGGAGAGCTAGCGGGGGGGCTTTCGGGTGGTATGAGCAGTTCTTC

length: 16
J: TRBJ2-7
size: .
V: TRBV5-1
D: TRBD1
CDR3: CASSPGDSLSSYEQYF
DNA: TGCGCCAGCAGCCCTGGGGACAGCCTTAGCTCCTACGAGCAGTACTTC

length: 14
J: TRBJ1-6
size: few
V: TRBV18
D: .
CDR3: CASSPGEYNSPLHF
DNA: TGTGCCAGCTCCCCTGGGGAGTATAATTCACCCCTCCACTTT

length: 13
J: TRBJ2-7
size: few
V: TRBV27
D: .
CDR3: CASSSVNSYEQYF
DNA: TGTGCCAGCAGCTCCGTAAACTCCTACGAGCAGTACTTC

length: 15
J: TRBJ2-3
size: few
V: TRBV13
D: TRBD1
CDR3: CASSRGGQGGDTQYF
DNA: TGTGCCAGCAGCCGAGGAGGACAGGGAGGAGATACGCAGTATTTT

length: 12
J: TRBJ2-5
size: few
V: TRBV2
D: .
CDR3: CASSGSGETQYF
DNA: TGTGCCAGCAGTGGGAGCGGGGAGACCCAGTACTTC

length: 14
J: TRBJ2-5
size: .
V: TRBV30
D: .
CDR3: CAWNIQGTSGEQYF
DNA: TGTGCCTGGAATATTCAGGGGACCAGCGGGGAGCAGTACTTC

length: 14
J: TRBJ1-1
size: few
V: TRBV7-2
D: .
CDR3: CASSLAGEETEAFF
DNA: TGTGCCAGCAGCTTAGCGGGGGAGGAAACTGAAGCTTTCTTT

length: 16
J: TRBJ1-1
size: few
V: TRBV9
D: TRBD1
CDR3: CASSVGAGGWDTEAFF
DNA: TGTGCCAGCAGCGTAGGGGCAGGGGGCTGGGACACTGAAGCTTTCTTT

length: 12
J: TRBJ1-2
size: .
V: TRBV29-1
D: .
CDR3: CSVEDGTHGYTF
DNA: TGCAGCGTTGAAGATGGGACACATGGCTACACCTTC

length: 15
J: TRBJ1-2
size: .
V: TRBV28
D: .
CDR3: CASSLLGQSNYGYTF
DNA: TGTGCCAGCAGTTTACTCGGACAGTCTAACTATGGCTACACCTTC

length: 11
J: TRBJ1-1
size: few
V: TRBV20-1
D: .
CDR3: CSAVRNTEAFF
DNA: TGCAGTGCTGTGCGAAACACTGAAGCTTTCTTT

length: 13
J: TRBJ1-5
size: .
V: TRBV30
D: .
CDR3: CAWSRDTNQPQHF
DNA: TGTGCCTGGAGCCGGGACACCAATCAGCCCCAGCATTTT

length: 14
J: TRBJ2-3
size: .
V: TRBV5-1
D: .
CDR3: CASSLQGSKDTQYF
DNA: TGCGCCAGCAGCTTACAGGGAAGTAAAGATACGCAGTATTTT

length: 14
J: TRBJ1-4
size: .
V: TRBV18
D: .
CDR3: CASSPLTSNEKLFF
DNA: TGTGCCAGCTCACCACTTACATCGAATGAAAAACTGTTTTTT

length: 17
J: TRBJ2-7
size: .
V: TRBV18
D: .
CDR3: CASSLFRPLRELDEQYF
DNA: TGTGCCAGCTCACTCTTTAGACCCCTCCGGGAGCTCGACGAGCAGTACTTC

length: 13
J: TRBJ1-1
size: .
V: TRBV7-2
D: .
CDR3: CASGTGMRTEAFF
DNA: TGTGCCAGCGGCACAGGGATGCGGACTGAAGCTTTCTTT

length: 14
J: TRBJ1-2
size: .
V: TRBV25-1
D: TRBD1
CDR3: CASTGTGIYYGYTF
DNA: TGTGCCAGCACCGGGACAGGGATCTACTATGGCTACACCTTC

length: 18
J: TRBJ2-3
size: .
V: TRBV4-2
D: .
CDR3: CASSQGHGGLAITDTQYF
DNA: TGTGCCAGCAGCCAGGGTCATGGAGGCCTAGCAATCACAGATACGCAGTATTTT

length: 13
J: TRBJ2-3
size: few
V: TRBV5-4
D: .
CDR3: CASSLPQGDTQYF
DNA: TGTGCCAGCAGCTTGCCCCAGGGGGATACGCAGTATTTT

length: 11
J: TRBJ1-1
size: few
V: TRBV20-1
D: .
CDR3: CSAHRVPRAFF
DNA: TGCAGTGCTCACAGGGTTCCTAGAGCTTTCTTT